This is a list of T cell receptor beta chains from one sample in a study of CD8+CD57+ T cells in acquired aplastic anemia. TCRdb redid the calling of the reads with MiXCR, one entry per CDR3 protein. The sample has some 170,000 distinct CDR3 sequences; about two thirds are singletons. The sequenced material came from sorted CD4+, CD8+, or CD8+CD57+ T cells (not recorded which) from PBMCs. The origin of the receptors is a human donor with aplastic anemia. CDR3s leave out the opening cysteine and the closing phenylalanine or tryptophan. A D gene is named only where the DNA matches it firmly. Expanded clones get a size class; other rows say once, few or many, or leave the size out.

d_call: NA
v_call: TRBV7-8
clone_size: NA
cdr3_aa: ASSFFDSDNSPLH

d_call: NA
v_call: TRBV9
clone_size: NA
cdr3_aa: ASSVDAGGRGQPQH

d_call: NA
v_call: TRBV7-2
clone_size: NA
cdr3_aa: ASSSYTDTQY

d_call: TRBD1
v_call: TRBV20-1
clone_size: NA
cdr3_aa: SATGDSNQPQH

d_call: TRBD2
v_call: TRBV9
clone_size: NA
cdr3_aa: ASSQVRSGGGSGEQY

d_call: TRBD1
v_call: TRBV28
clone_size: NA
cdr3_aa: ASSSQGQGSYEQY

d_call: NA
v_call: TRBV20-1
clone_size: few
cdr3_aa: SASLGNGEQF

d_call: NA
v_call: TRBV7-2
clone_size: few
cdr3_aa: ASSLGNPQPQH

d_call: NA
v_call: TRBV12-3/TRBV12-4
clone_size: NA
cdr3_aa: ASGKTGTGNTEAF

d_call: NA
v_call: TRBV7-8
clone_size: NA
cdr3_aa: ASRGTTAMNTEAF

d_call: TRBD2
v_call: TRBV29-1
clone_size: NA
cdr3_aa: SVGLAGETQY

d_call: NA
v_call: TRBV7-7
clone_size: NA
cdr3_aa: ASSRGHLNYEQY

d_call: NA
v_call: TRBV19
clone_size: once
cdr3_aa: ASSIWQSSNQPQH

d_call: NA
v_call: TRBV12-3/TRBV12-4
clone_size: NA
cdr3_aa: ASSIEGFSGNTIY

d_call: TRBD1
v_call: TRBV29-1
clone_size: NA
cdr3_aa: SVAGGGQGVIQPQH

d_call: TRBD2
v_call: TRBV20-1
clone_size: NA
cdr3_aa: SARDSSGRGSYNEQF

d_call: NA
v_call: TRBV24-1
clone_size: once
cdr3_aa: ATSDSRIANTKAF

d_call: NA
v_call: TRBV10-3
clone_size: once
cdr3_aa: AIKDSLSYEQY

d_call: TRBD2
v_call: TRBV20-1
clone_size: NA
cdr3_aa: SAYVGRSRYNEQF

d_call: NA
v_call: TRBV20-1
clone_size: once
cdr3_aa: SARRGYNEQF

d_call: NA
v_call: TRBV9
clone_size: NA
cdr3_aa: ASSVATRTESYNEQF

d_call: TRBD1
v_call: TRBV19
clone_size: NA
cdr3_aa: ASADRGTLH

d_call: TRBD1
v_call: TRBV20-1
clone_size: many
cdr3_aa: SARGDRETYEQY

d_call: NA
v_call: TRBV19
clone_size: NA
cdr3_aa: ASNTPSFPGQNYGYT

d_call: NA
v_call: TRBV10-3
clone_size: NA
cdr3_aa: AISDYDRNTEAF

d_call: NA
v_call: TRBV7-2
clone_size: NA
cdr3_aa: ASSLMETNPGGYT

d_call: TRBD2
v_call: TRBV10-3
clone_size: NA
cdr3_aa: AISERAGVPDTQY

d_call: NA
v_call: TRBV7-6
clone_size: NA
cdr3_aa: ASSPDSFDMNTEAF

d_call: NA
v_call: TRBV5-1
clone_size: NA
cdr3_aa: ASSSLQSYEQY

d_call: NA
v_call: TRBV29-1
clone_size: NA
cdr3_aa: SVELVRWGGYT

d_call: NA
v_call: TRBV29-1
clone_size: NA
cdr3_aa: SVGQANTGELF

d_call: NA
v_call: TRBV12-3/TRBV12-4
clone_size: NA
cdr3_aa: ASSLEGGQRETQY

d_call: NA
v_call: TRBV20-1
clone_size: few
cdr3_aa: SAREGNIYEQY

d_call: NA
v_call: TRBV4-1
clone_size: NA
cdr3_aa: ASSQDQTVYGNTIY

d_call: NA
v_call: TRBV7-3
clone_size: NA
cdr3_aa: AQVKENPQFTEAF

d_call: TRBD2
v_call: TRBV10-3
clone_size: NA
cdr3_aa: ASQRGGTSTDTQY

d_call: TRBD1
v_call: TRBV24-1
clone_size: NA
cdr3_aa: ATRGTGSYNEQF

d_call: TRBD1
v_call: TRBV7-2
clone_size: NA
cdr3_aa: ASSPSRGSGQY

d_call: TRBD1
v_call: TRBV9
clone_size: NA
cdr3_aa: ASSATGMGYGYT

d_call: TRBD1
v_call: TRBV11-2
clone_size: NA
cdr3_aa: ASSSYAGQGFEQF